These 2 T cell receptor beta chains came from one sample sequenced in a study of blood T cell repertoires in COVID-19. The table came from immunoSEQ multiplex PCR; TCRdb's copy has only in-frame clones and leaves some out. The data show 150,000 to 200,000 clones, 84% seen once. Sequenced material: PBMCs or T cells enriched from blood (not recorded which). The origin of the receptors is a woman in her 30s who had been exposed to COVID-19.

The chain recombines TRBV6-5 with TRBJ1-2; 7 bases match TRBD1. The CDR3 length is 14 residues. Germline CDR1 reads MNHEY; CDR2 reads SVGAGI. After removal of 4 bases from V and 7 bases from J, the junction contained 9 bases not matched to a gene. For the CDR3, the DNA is TGTGCCAGCAGTTGGGACAGCTCCACGTCTGGCTACACCTTC. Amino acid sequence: CASSWDSSTSGYTF.

In DNA, the CDR3 is TGCGCCAGCAGCCCAAAGGGACAGTCTAGCAATCAGCCCCAGCATTTT. Amino acids: CASSPKGQSSNQPQHF. The V call is TRBV4-1, the J call TRBJ1-5; 7 bases are shared with TRBD1. The trim removed 4 bases at V and 0 bases at J, leaving 6 bases unmatched. Germline-derived CDR1 and CDR2 are MGHRA and YSYEKL. The CDR3 is made up of 16 amino acids.